These 32 T cell receptor beta chains were all obtained from the same sample, sequenced in a study of blood T cell repertoires in COVID-19. Profiling relied on immunoSEQ multiplex PCR, and the TCRdb table lists in-frame clones only, not all of them. The repertoire holds approximately 220,000 clones, with 86% as singletons. Sequenced input: PBMCs or T cells enriched from blood (not recorded which). These receptors were collected from a woman aged 40 to 49 with acute COVID-19.

The V call is TRBV19, the J call TRBJ1-4; tentative D call: TRBD1 (5 bases). The V end lost 5 bases, the J end lost 8 bases, and 15 bases lay between the germline ends. The CDR3 has 14 residues. Germline values: CDR1 LNHDA, CDR2 SQIVND (reference sequence). Written as DNA, the CDR3 is TGTGCCAGTAGTTGGCGGGGGATGGGGGAAAAACTGTTTTTT. Its protein is CASSWRGMGEKLFF.

This chain links TRBV5-1 with TRBJ1-1; D uncertain. Per the germline V gene, CDR1 is SGHRS and CDR2 is YFSETQ. V lost 1 base, J lost 6 bases, and 13 bases lay in between. CDR3 size: 14 residues. CDR3 protein: CASSLYGEEAEAFF. The CDR3 DNA is TGCGCCAGCAGCTTGTATGGGGAGGAAGCTGAAGCTTTCTTT.

This CDR3 is CASSEAGGISYNEQFF. The CDR3 bases are TGCGCCAGCAGTGAAGCTGGGGGGATCTCCTACAATGAGCAGTTCTTC. The chain carries TRBV10-2 and TRBJ2-1, with D possibly TRBD2 on 6 matching bases. Germline V gene sequence: CDR1 WSHSY, CDR2 SAAADI. Deletions cut 3 bases from V and 0 bases from J, with 12 bases between. The CDR3 extends over 16 amino acids.

A note on this clone: The sample has other DNA sequences that encode this CDR3 too. The rearrangement joins TRBV6-5 to TRBJ1-1, with 7 bases fitting TRBD1. In germline, CDR1 is MNHEY, CDR2 SVGAGI. There are 15 residues in the CDR3. V lost 0 bases to trimming and J lost 5 bases; unmatched junction nucleotides: 6. The CDR3 nucleotides are TGTGCCAGCAGTTACTCTACAGGGGTCGGTACTGAAGCTTTCTTT. Translating it yields CASSYSTGVGTEAFF.

The gene calls are TRBV7-2 and TRBJ2-3; TRBD2 is a possible D gene (6 bases). Germline V gene sequence: CDR1 SGHTA, CDR2 FQGNSA. V was pared by 1 base and J by 2 bases, with 7 bases between. The CDR3 extends over 14 amino acids. The CDR3 DNA follows: TGTGCCAGCAGCTTAGGGGGGGTCACAGATACGCAGTATTTT. Amino acid sequence: CASSLGGVTDTQYF.

The rearrangement links TRBV9 to TRBJ1-2, with D uncertain. The length of the CDR3 is 16 residues. Per germline, CDR1 SGDLS and CDR2 YYNGEE. Trimming pared 4 bases from V and 8 bases from J, leaving 24 bases between. The CDR3: CASSLVPIPSTIGYTF. The CDR3 DNA sequence: TGTGCCAGCAGCCTCGTCCCAATTCCATCTACTATAGGCTACACCTTC.

This sequence joins TRBV6-6 and TRBJ1-5; maybe TRBD1 (6 bases). The CDR3 contains 14 residues. The ends were cut back, 6 bases at V and 1 base at J, with 10 bases in the middle. CDR1 and CDR2 (germline): MNHNY, SVGAGI (reference sequence). CDR3 sequence: CASRARGSNQPQHF. CDR3 nucleotide sequence: TGTGCCAGCAGGGCAAGGGGGAGCAATCAGCCCCAGCATTTT.

The chain uses TRBV2 and TRBJ2-5; 11 bases match TRBD2. V shed 7 bases, J shed 3 bases, and the junction held 10 bases outside the gene matches. Germline lookup yields CDR1 SNHLY and CDR2 FYNNEI. The CDR3 length is 16 residues. Here the CDR3 DNA reads TGTGCCAGCAATCGGTTAGCGGGGGGGCCCAAAGAGACCCAGTACTTC. This codes for CASNRLAGGPKETQYF.

This clone has only one observation. The V and J genes are TRBV6-2 or TRBV6-3 and TRBJ1-2, with 9 bases matching TRBD1. The CDR3 runs to 16 residues. The ends lost 4 bases at V and 4 bases at J; junction bases unmatched: 10. Germline CDR1 MNHEY, CDR2 SVGEGT. The chain's CDR3 is CASSSHRDREFYGYTF. The CDR3 DNA sequence: TGTGCCAGCAGTTCCCACCGGGACAGGGAATTCTATGGCTACACCTTC.

The V and J genes are TRBV6-5 and TRBJ1-5; D is unresolved. Germline assignment: CDR1 MNHEY and CDR2 SVGAGI. The CDR3 totals 16 residues. Trimming left V 0 bases short and J 5 bases short, with 14 bases between. In nucleotides, the CDR3 is TGTGCCAGCAGTTACTCGCCCCCAGGATACGATCAGCCCCAGCATTTT. Protein product: CASSYSPPGYDQPQHF.

This sequence joins TRBV3-1 (or the pseudogene TRBV3-2) and TRBJ1-2; weak D call: TRBD1 (6 bases). Between the trimmed V and J ends, which lost 7 bases and 0 bases, there was a span of 15 bases. From germline, CDR1 is LGHDT and CDR2 YNNKEL (reference sequence). The CDR3 sequence is 15 residues long. CDR3 coding DNA: TGTGCCAGCACCCCGTCACAGGGAGCTAACTATGGCTACACCTTC. Its translation: CASTPSQGANYGYTF.

J is TRBJ2-2 and V is TRBV7-2; weak D call: TRBD1 (5 bases). Trimming took 5 bases from V and 0 from J, leaving 10 bases between them. This CDR3 comprises 15 residues. Germline V CDR1 and CDR2: SGHTA, FQGNSA. The CDR3 spells CASSNRPPNTGELFF. The CDR3 DNA follows: TGTGCCAGCAGCAACAGGCCGCCGAACACCGGGGAGCTGTTTTTT.

The V call is TRBV9, the J call TRBJ2-7; 9 bases line up with TRBD1. Germline V lookup: CDR1 SGDLS, CDR2 YYNGEE. J was trimmed by 3 bases and V by 4 bases; bases with no gene match: 5. The CDR3 has 14 amino acids. Here the CDR3 reads CASSPGTGRYEQYF. CDR3 coding DNA: TGTGCCAGCAGCCCCGGGACAGGGCGCTACGAGCAGTACTTC. The full variable domain, rest sourced from reference TRBV9 and TRBJ2-7, is DSGVTQTPKHLITATGQRVTLRCSPRSGDLSVYWYQQSLDQGLQFLIQYYNGEERAKGNILERFSAQQFPDLHSELNLSSLELGDSALYFCASSPGTGRYEQYFGPGTRLTVT.

This chain uses TRBV7-8 with TRBJ1-1; 10 bases map to TRBD1. Germline CDR1 is SGHVS and CDR2 is FQNEAQ. V shed 5 bases and J 7 bases; nucleotides not matched to a gene: 10. This CDR3 is built from 15 residues. The CDR3 DNA reads as TGTGCCAGCAGCCTCTGGACAGGGGGAAAGGGTGAAGCTTTCTTT. Translation gives CASSLWTGGKGEAFF.

V usage is TRBV7-9 and J usage is TRBJ1-5; perhaps TRBD1 as D (6 bases). V was cut by 5 bases and J by 0 bases, with 17 bases left in between. The CDR3 is made up of 17 amino acids. The V gene's germline CDR1 is SEHNR and CDR2 FQNEAQ (reference sequence). The CDR3 spells CASSPSGGPYSNQPQHF. The CDR3 bases are TGTGCCAGCAGCCCGTCGGGGGGCCCCTATAGCAATCAGCCCCAGCATTTT.

This clone was seen just once. The gene calls are TRBV11-2 and TRBJ1-2; possibly TRBD1 for D (5 bases). V was pared by 2 bases and J by 4 bases, with 20 bases between. The length of the CDR3 is 17 residues. CDR1 is SGHAT, CDR2 FQNNGV, per germline. The CDR3 coding sequence is TGTGCCAGCAGCTTAATCGGGGGGATGGGCAGCATCTATGGCTACACCTTC. Its protein product is CASSLIGGMGSIYGYTF.

The chain carries TRBV5-6 and TRBJ1-2; no clear D gene. Germline V gene sequence: CDR1 SGHDT, CDR2 YYEEEE. The CDR3 length is 15 residues. The V and J ends lost 0 bases and 0 bases respectively, with 9 bases between them. The CDR3 region is CASSLGSSANYGYTF. CDR3 coding DNA: TGTGCCAGCAGCTTGGGTTCTTCAGCTAACTATGGCTACACCTTC.

The CDR3 DNA reads TGTGCCAGCAGTTACGAGGGATCCGTTCTGAACTATGGCTACACCTTC. It codes for CASSYEGSVLNYGYTF. The chain employs TRBV6-2 or TRBV6-3 and TRBJ1-2; the D is unclear. The CDR3 runs 16 residues. The germline CDR1 and CDR2 sequences are MNHEY and SVGEGT. The V and J ends lost 2 bases and 2 bases respectively, with 15 bases between them.

This clone was observed a single time. The J gene is TRBJ1-1, the V gene TRBV18; D uncertain. The V end was cut by 3 bases, the J end by 0 bases, with 11 bases between. CDR3 length: 15 residues. CDR1 and CDR2 (germline): KGHSH, LQKENI. Here the CDR3 DNA reads TGTGCCAGCTCACCTTTCGGGGTCATGAACACTGAAGCTTTCTTT. Translating gives CASSPFGVMNTEAFF.

The chain carries TRBV6-2 or TRBV6-3 and TRBJ1-3; TRBD1 is a possible D gene (5 bases). CDR3 length: 16 amino acids. With 6 bases removed from V and 0 bases from J, the gap between germline ends came to 15 bases. Germline assignment: CDR1 MNHEY and CDR2 SVGEGT. The CDR3 reads CASSFSGVGSGNTIYF. The CDR3 DNA reads as TGTGCCAGCAGCTTCTCGGGGGTTGGCTCTGGAAACACCATATATTTT.

The chain recombines TRBV20-1 with TRBJ1-1; D not certain. V lost 3 bases to trimming and J lost 7 bases, with 18 bases between them. Germline loops: CDR1 DFQATT, CDR2 SNEGSKA (reference sequence). The CDR3 contains 14 residues. This chain's CDR3 is CSASSTYLRGEAFF. CDR3 coding DNA: TGCAGTGCTAGTAGTACATACCTACGAGGTGAAGCTTTCTTT.

CDR3 in amino acids: CASSVDGPISGELFF. Written as DNA, the CDR3 is TGTGCCAGCAGCGTAGATGGGCCGATATCCGGGGAGCTGTTTTTT. The V and J genes are TRBV9 and TRBJ2-2, with D hard to call. The CDR3 runs to 15 residues. The V end was cut by 0 bases, the J end by 6 bases, with 12 bases between. Germline CDR1 and CDR2: SGDLS and YYNGEE.

The rearrangement links TRBV29-1 to TRBJ1-1; D remains ambiguous. V was trimmed by 6 bases and J by 0 bases, leaving 8 bases between them. Per the germline V gene, CDR1 is SQVTM and CDR2 is ANQGSEA. CDR3 size: 12 residues. Here the CDR3 reads CSVEYMNTEAFF. The CDR3 coding sequence is TGCAGCGTAGAATACATGAACACTGAAGCTTTCTTT.

The chain is built from TRBV14 and TRBJ2-5, with a tentative D call TRBD2 (6 bases). The germline V gene has CDR1 SGHDN and CDR2 FVKESK. The germline V and J ends were trimmed by 3 bases and 5 bases, with 13 bases remaining between them. The CDR3 is 14 residues long. The CDR3 DNA reads as TGTGCCAGCAGCCAGTTGCGGGGAGGCGAGACCCAGTACTTC. Protein sequence: CASSQLRGGETQYF.

The rearrangement joins TRBV15 to TRBJ1-5; 10 positions agree with TRBD1. The CDR3 has 15 residues. V lost 6 bases and J lost 5; bases outside the gene matches: 7. Germline-derived CDR1 and CDR2 are LNHNV and YYDKDF (reference sequence). This chain's CDR3 is CATRPTGGNDQPQHF. CDR3 bases: TGTGCCACCAGGCCGACAGGGGGCAACGATCAGCCCCAGCATTTT.

V usage is TRBV27 and J usage is TRBJ1-1; TRBD1 matches 10 bases. The CDR3 has 16 residues. From germline, CDR1 is MNHEY and CDR2 SMNVEV (reference sequence). V lost 4 bases and J lost 3; bases outside the gene matches: 8. CDR3 nucleotide sequence: TGTGCCAGCAGTTGGAGGACAGGGGGTTTGGACACTGAAGCTTTCTTT. It is translated as CASSWRTGGLDTEAFF.

This clone was seen more than once but under ten times. The chain links TRBV25-1 to TRBJ1-1, with D tentatively TRBD1 (6 bases). V lost 4 bases and J lost 12, with 15 bases in between. This CDR3 is built from 12 residues. Per germline, CDR1 MGHDK and CDR2 SYGVNS. CDR3 sequence (DNA): TGTGCCAGCAGTGCGCCGGGACATCTGACTTTCTTT. Its translation is CASSAPGHLTFF.

The genes are TRBV6-5 and TRBJ1-4; the D gene is possibly TRBD1 (6 bases). Trimming took off 6 bases at V and 4 bases at J, with 9 bases between the two ends. Germline CDR1 and CDR2: MNHEY and SVGAGI. There are 13 residues in the CDR3. This chain's CDR3 is CASRDSINEKLFF. DNA for the CDR3: TGTGCCAGCAGGGACAGCATTAATGAAAAACTGTTTTTT.

As for this clone: The junction does not match germline at one end; this may be a read error. As DNA, the CDR3 is TGTGCTAGCAGCCCATATCTAGCGGGGGGGGCCTACGAGCAGTACTTC. Its protein product is CASSPYLAGGAYEQYF. This chain connects TRBV7-7 to TRBJ2-7; 12 bases agree with TRBD2. CDR3 length: 16 residues. Per the germline V gene, CDR1 is SSHAT and CDR2 is FNYEAQ (reference sequence).

V and J are TRBV11-2 and TRBJ2-1, with unresolved D. Germline CDR1 reads SGHAT; CDR2 reads FQNNGV. Trimming pared 2 bases from V and 9 bases from J, leaving 14 bases between. The CDR3 has 14 residues. CDR3 sequence (DNA): TGTGCCAGCAGCTTAAATAACCGGCGGTCTGAGCAGTTCTTC. It specifies CASSLNNRRSEQFF.

The chain recombines TRBV3-1 (or the pseudogene TRBV3-2) with TRBJ2-3, with a tentative D call TRBD2 (5 bases). Trimming took off 0 bases at V and 2 bases at J, with 12 bases between the two ends. Germline-derived CDR1 and CDR2 are LGHDT and YNNKEL (reference sequence). This CDR3 is 16 amino acids long. CDR3 sequence: CASSQEGRGSTDTQYF. The CDR3 region has the DNA TGTGCCAGCAGCCAAGAGGGCCGGGGATCCACAGATACGCAGTATTTT.

V and J are TRBV4-3 and TRBJ2-1; 16 bases align to TRBD2. Germline loops: CDR1 LGHNA, CDR2 YSLEER. V was clipped by 0 bases and J by 9 bases; unmatched bases: 17. This CDR3 is built from 21 residues. This chain's CDR3 is CASSQDSGTSGGALKRGEQFF. The DNA for the CDR3 is TGCGCCAGCAGCCAAGATTCCGGGACTAGCGGGGGGGCTCTCAAAAGGGGTGAGCAGTTCTTC.